A selection of T cell receptor beta chains follows, all from one sample in a study of OX40 agonist ivuxolimab in advanced cancers. Only in-frame clones appear in the TCRdb table, and some are missing; sequencing was by immunoSEQ multiplex PCR. Counted here are roughly 19,000 clones, approximately 72% occurring once; the ten biggest clones make up 21%. Sequenced here: CD4+ or CD8+ T cells sorted from blood, sampled in a trial of the OX40 agonist ivuxolimab. The receptors stem from an adult with an advanced solid tumor such as melanoma, head and neck, liver or kidney cancer. Each CDR3 is given with its conserved first and last residue. D genes are given only for firm matches. Size values are once, few and many counts, or a class for expanded clones, and some rows have none.

J | size | D | V | CDR3 | DNA
TRBJ2-1 | - | - | TRBV2 | CASSPTENDEQFF | TGTGCCAGCAGCCCGACCGAAAACGATGAGCAGTTCTTC
TRBJ1-1 | - | - | TRBV11-1 | CASGLQTYTNTEAFF | TGTGCCAGCGGGCTTCAGACATATACTAACACTGAAGCTTTCTTT
TRBJ2-7 | - | - | TRBV6-5 | CASSSLRDYEQYF | TGTGCCAGCAGTTCCCTAAGAGACTACGAGCAGTACTTC
TRBJ2-1 | - | TRBD1 | TRBV30 | CAWSLTGRNEQFF | TGTGCCTGGAGCTTGACAGGGAGAAATGAGCAGTTCTTC
TRBJ2-2 | once | TRBD2 | TRBV7-2 | CASSSAGGPFTGELFF | TGTGCCAGCAGCTCAGCGGGGGGGCCTTTCACCGGGGAGCTGTTTTTT
TRBJ1-4 | - | - | TRBV18 | CASSPEGRQAVATNEKLFF | TGTGCCAGCTCACCGGAGGGGAGACAGGCGGTAGCAACTAATGAAAAACTGTTTTTT
TRBJ1-5 | - | TRBD1 | TRBV2 | CASSEYRGEGNQPQHF | TGTGCCAGCAGTGAATACAGGGGAGAGGGCAATCAGCCCCAGCATTTT
TRBJ1-6 | - | - | TRBV13 | CASSLQGQGFSPLHF | TGTGCCAGCAGCTTGCAGGGACAAGGGTTTTCACCCCTCCACTTT
TRBJ1-3 | - | - | TRBV21-1 | CASSKVRLGSSGNTIYF | TGTGCCAGCAGCAAAGTTCGACTGGGCAGCTCTGGAAACACCATATATTTT
TRBJ2-7 | few | TRBD2 | TRBV9 | CASSPGGEQYF | TGTGCCAGCAGCCCCGGGGGGGAGCAGTACTTC
TRBJ2-5 | once | - | TRBV28 | CASSVRGAKSETQYF | TGTGCCAGCAGTGTCAGGGGCGCTAAATCCGAGACCCAGTACTTC
TRBJ2-3 | few | - | TRBV7-8 | CASSLVYDGYTDTQYF | TGTGCCAGCAGCTTAGTCTATGACGGATACACAGATACGCAGTATTTT
TRBJ2-7 | many | TRBD2 | TRBV11-2 | CASSLGLAGSPSYEQYF | TGTGCCAGCAGCTTAGGCCTAGCGGGGAGTCCCTCCTACGAGCAGTACTTC
TRBJ1-4 | - | - | TRBV9 | CASSAEGFRNEKLFF | TGTGCCAGCAGCGCCGAGGGTTTTCGTAATGAAAAACTGTTTTTT
TRBJ2-3 | - | TRBD2 | TRBV28 | CASSLAGTSGAPGTDTQYF | TGTGCCAGCAGTTTAGCCGGGACTAGCGGGGCCCCTGGCACAGATACGCAGTATTTT
TRBJ2-1 | - | TRBD2 | TRBV7-2 | CASSSYGGEQFF | TGTGCCAGCAGCTCCTACGGGGGGGAGCAGTTCTTC
TRBJ1-1 | - | - | TRBV6-1 | CASSEGGAGYTEAFF | TGTGCCAGCAGTGAAGGGGGGGCGGGATACACTGAAGCTTTCTTT
TRBJ1-2 | once | - | TRBV5-6 | CASSSGARVEDGYTF | TGTGCCAGCAGCTCTGGAGCCCGGGTGGAGGATGGCTACACCTTC
TRBJ1-1 | - | - | TRBV6-6 | CASSTGRAEAFF | TGTGCCAGCAGTACCGGGAGGGCTGAAGCTTTCTTT
TRBJ1-5 | once | - | TRBV7-6 | CASSFEAGPHQPQHF | TGTGCCAGCAGCTTTGAGGCGGGCCCTCATCAGCCCCAGCATTTT
TRBJ2-1 | - | - | TRBV7-8 | CASSLAQGFDEQFF | TGTGCCAGCAGCTTAGCACAGGGTTTTGATGAGCAGTTCTTC
TRBJ1-1 | - | - | TRBV6-5 | CASKFTLGNTEAFF | TGTGCCAGCAAATTTACGCTCGGAAACACTGAAGCTTTCTTT
TRBJ1-1 | once | - | TRBV29-1 | CSVDRGTGAEAFF | TGCAGCGTTGATAGGGGGACGGGTGCTGAAGCTTTCTTT
TRBJ1-1 | once | - | TRBV9 | CASSVGEGIMNTEAFF | TGTGCCAGCAGCGTAGGGGAGGGGATTATGAACACTGAAGCTTTCTTT
TRBJ1-6 | many | - | TRBV28 | CASSLIYNSPLHF | TGTGCCAGCAGTTTAATCTATAATTCACCCCTCCACTTT
TRBJ2-2 | - | - | TRBV5-6 | CASSFVYGETGELFF | TGTGCCAGCAGCTTCGTGTACGGGGAAACCGGGGAGCTGTTTTTT
TRBJ2-3 | - | TRBD1 | TRBV4-1 | CASSLGTGGSDTQYF | TGCGCCAGCAGCCTCGGGACAGGGGGTTCAGATACGCAGTATTTT
TRBJ2-3 | - | - | TRBV27 | CAIGRNTQYF | TGTGCCATAGGGAGGAATACGCAGTATTTT
TRBJ1-5 | - | - | TRBV9 | CASSVADGLNQPQHF | TGTGCCAGCAGCGTAGCTGACGGACTCAATCAGCCCCAGCATTTT
TRBJ2-5 | few | - | TRBV29-1 | CSVETPGRETQYF | TGCAGCGTTGAGACCCCGGGCCGGGAGACCCAGTACTTC
TRBJ1-2 | - | - | TRBV7-9 | CASSLGGGYNYGYTF | TGTGCCAGCAGCTTAGGAGGAGGATATAACTATGGCTACACCTTC
TRBJ2-7 | - | - | TRBV7-8 | CASSETRGPYYEQYF | TGTGCCAGCAGCGAGACAAGGGGTCCATACTACGAGCAGTACTTC